Below, 7 T cell receptor beta chains from the same sample are listed, as sequenced in a study of blood T cell repertoires in COVID-19. Only in-frame clones appear in the TCRdb table, and some are missing; sequencing was by immunoSEQ multiplex PCR. Of more than 95,000 clones in the sample, 90% to 95% were seen once. Sequenced input: peripheral blood. These receptors were taken from a human donor in a cohort sampled during active COVID-19.

The CDR3 loop is CASSFSPGLAGETQYF. The CDR3 DNA follows: TGTGCCAGCAGCTTTTCTCCAGGACTAGCCGGAGAGACCCAGTACTTC. The V and J genes are TRBV11-2 and TRBJ2-5, with TRBD2 matching over 8 bases. CDR1 and CDR2 from the germline V gene are SGHAT and FQNNGV. Unmatched junction bases numbered 10, after V lost 3 bases and J lost 4 bases. The CDR3 is 16 amino acids. The whole variable domain, remainder taken from reference TRBV11-2 and TRBJ2-5, is EAGVAQSPRYKIIEKRQSVAFWCNPISGHATLYWYQQILGQGPKLLIQFQNNGVVDDSQLPKDRFSAERLKGVDSTLKIQPAKLEDSAVYLCASSFSPGLAGETQYFGPGTRLLVL.

This clone was seen only once. This chain's CDR3 is CASSPRGLKSPDTQYF. The CDR3 nucleotides read TGTGCCAGCAGCCCGAGGGGACTCAAGAGTCCAGATACGCAGTATTTT. This chain connects TRBV7-9 to TRBJ2-3; the D gene is possibly TRBD2 (6 bases). This CDR3 is built from 16 residues. Per germline, CDR1 SEHNR and CDR2 FQNEAQ (reference sequence). The V and J ends lost 5 bases and 4 bases respectively, with 19 bases between them.

The chain uses TRBV3-1 (or the pseudogene TRBV3-2) and TRBJ2-3; the D gene is possibly TRBD2 (6 bases). The V end was cut by 0 bases, the J end by 0 bases, with 7 bases between. Germline V CDR1 and CDR2: LGHDT, YNNKEL (reference sequence). The CDR3 is 15 amino acids. CDR3 sequence: CASSQDGTSTDTQYF. CDR3 in DNA: TGTGCCAGCAGCCAAGATGGGACTAGCACAGATACGCAGTATTTT.

The chain has TRBV4-3 and TRBJ2-5, with D unresolved. V lost 0 bases, J lost 1 base, and 15 bases lay in between. The CDR3 loop spans 17 amino acids. From germline, CDR1 is LGHNA and CDR2 YSLEER. The CDR3 loop reads CASSQDRVGYSQETQYF. DNA for the CDR3: TGCGCCAGCAGCCAAGATCGAGTTGGTTACAGCCAAGAGACCCAGTACTTC.

This clone was observed a handful of times. This sequence joins TRBV7-3 and TRBJ2-7; 7 bases fit TRBD1. Germline CDR1 SGHTA, CDR2 FQGTGA. V shed 8 bases, J shed 1 base, and the junction held 8 bases outside the gene matches. The CDR3 consists of 14 residues. This CDR3 is CASGPGTESYEQYF. The CDR3 region has the DNA TGTGCCAGCGGTCCCGGGACAGAGTCCTACGAGCAGTACTTC.

This clone is a singleton in its sample. The CDR3 is CASSLNGGGEVSYEQYF. In nucleotides, the CDR3 is TGTGCCAGCAGTCTAAACGGGGGTGGGGAAGTCTCCTACGAGCAGTACTTC. The chain couples TRBV27 to TRBJ2-7; tentative D call: TRBD2 (6 bases). CDR1 is MNHEY, CDR2 SMNVEV, per germline (reference sequence). There are 17 residues in the CDR3. Trimming left V 5 bases short and J 0 bases short, with 20 bases between.

The J gene is TRBJ2-3, the V gene TRBV7-2; no firm D call. V was pared by 3 bases and J by 4 bases, with 8 bases between. Germline CDR1 and CDR2: SGHTA and FQGNSA. This CDR3 has 13 residues. In nucleotides, the CDR3 is TGTGCCAGCAGCTTTTTTCGGGCAGATACGCAGTATTTT. Its protein is CASSFFRADTQYF.